One sample yielded the 30 T cell receptor beta chains listed below, sequenced in a study of beta chain features in type 1 diabetes. cDNA synthesis used the whole RNA isolate, giving expressed TCRB sequences. Clones were read by immunoSEQ multiplex PCR, and TCRdb kept only the in-frame ones, dropping some. The sample consists of around 340,000 clones, about 18% of them appearing once. The sequencing sample was made of naive CD4+ T cells from blood. The origin of the receptors is a woman between 18 and 29 years old in good health.

V usage is TRBV4-1 and J usage is TRBJ1-3; D is unclear. Per the germline V gene, CDR1 is MGHRA and CDR2 is YSYEKL. The ends were cut back, 0 bases at V and 4 bases at J, with 16 bases in the middle. CDR3 length equals 17 residues. CDR3 in DNA: TGCGCCAGCAGCCAAGATCGGAGGAACGCCGGAGGAAACACCATATATTTT. This codes for CASSQDRRNAGGNTIYF.

This clone was observed a handful of times. The chain recombines TRBV9 with TRBJ2-3; TRBD2 matches 10 bases. V gave up 4 bases and J gave up 2 bases; unmatched junction bases: 4. CDR1 and CDR2 from the germline V gene are SGDLS and YYNGEE. This CDR3 is 15 amino acids long. The CDR3 loop is CASSPTSGDTDTQYF. Written as DNA, the CDR3 is TGTGCCAGCAGCCCCACTAGCGGGGACACAGATACGCAGTATTTT. The variable domain in full, completed from reference TRBV9 and TRBJ2-3, reads DSGVTQTPKHLITATGQRVTLRCSPRSGDLSVYWYQQSLDQGLQFLIQYYNGEERAKGNILERFSAQQFPDLHSELNLSSLELGDSALYFCASSPTSGDTDTQYFGPGTRLTVL.

The rearrangement joins TRBV29-1 to TRBJ2-3; perhaps TRBD2 as D (5 bases). The CDR3 is 13 amino acids. V was pared by 7 bases and J by 4 bases, with 15 bases between. In germline, CDR1 is SQVTM, CDR2 ANQGSEA. The CDR3 loop is CSALKHGADTQYF. The DNA of the CDR3 is TGCAGCGCCCTAAAGCACGGGGCAGATACGCAGTATTTT.

This clone was observed a few times. This sequence joins TRBV25-1 and TRBJ1-2; D gene unclear. The CDR3 is 15 amino acids. Deletions cut 7 bases from V and 0 bases from J, with 15 bases between. Germline lookup yields CDR1 MGHDK and CDR2 SYGVNS. CDR3 region: CASTRGSSANYGYTF. CDR3 bases: TGTGCCAGCACCCGAGGCTCGTCAGCTAACTATGGCTACACCTTC.

This clone appeared a few times. The V and J genes are TRBV4-3 and TRBJ1-5; D gene ambiguous. CDR1 and CDR2 (germline): LGHNA, YSLEER. This CDR3 spans 15 amino acids. Trimming removed 1 base from V and 2 bases from J, with 9 bases in between. CDR3 sequence: CASSQGGLGNQPQHF. CDR3 sequence (DNA): TGCGCCAGCAGCCAAGGAGGTCTGGGCAATCAGCCCCAGCATTTT.

The chain is built from TRBV7-3 and TRBJ2-1; 7 bases agree with TRBD2. There are 14 residues in the CDR3. After removal of 1 base from V and 10 bases from J, the junction contained 7 bases not matched to a gene. Germline values: CDR1 SGHTA, CDR2 FQGTGA. This CDR3 reads CASSLIPTSLEQFF. The CDR3 region has the DNA TGTGCCAGCAGCTTAATTCCGACTAGCTTGGAGCAGTTCTTC. Based on the CDR3 plus reference TRBV7-3 and TRBJ2-1, the full variable domain is GAGVSQTPSNKVTEKGKYVELRCDPISGHTALYWYRQSLGQGPEFLIYFQGTGAADDSGLPNDRFFAVRPEGSVSTLKIQRTERGDSAVYLCASSLIPTSLEQFFGPGTRLTVL.

In its sample, this clone was seen a few times. CDR3 in amino acids: CATNPPSGETQYF. The DNA for the CDR3 is TGTGCAACCAATCCCCCGTCAGGCGAGACCCAGTACTTC. V gene TRBV5-4 combines with J gene TRBJ2-5; D not certain. The V gene's germline CDR1 is SGHNT and CDR2 YYREEE (reference sequence). The CDR3 has 13 residues.

This clone has only a few counts. This same CDR3 is encoded by further DNA sequences in the sample. The chain employs TRBV18 and TRBJ2-7, with a weak D call TRBD1 (5 bases). The V and J ends lost 4 bases and 1 base respectively, with 8 bases between them. This CDR3 comprises 13 residues. The germline V gene encodes CDR1 KGHSH and CDR2 LQKENI. The CDR3 spells CASSQQGSYEQYF. CDR3 in DNA: TGTGCCAGCTCACAGCAGGGATCCTACGAGCAGTACTTC.

This clone was seen more than once but under ten times. This chain connects TRBV2 to TRBJ1-1, with D possibly matching TRBD1 (5 bases). CDR3 size: 13 residues. Trimming pared 4 bases from V and 3 bases from J, leaving 9 bases between. In germline, CDR1 is SNHLY, CDR2 FYNNEI. As DNA, the CDR3 is TGTGCCAGCAGTGTAAGGGGTGACACTGAAGCTTTCTTT. Protein product: CASSVRGDTEAFF.

This clone was recorded a few times. This chain joins TRBV11-2 and TRBJ2-5; TRBD2 is a possible D gene (6 bases). In germline, CDR1 is SGHAT, CDR2 FQNNGV. The CDR3 runs 15 residues. Trimming pared 6 bases from V and 4 bases from J, leaving 18 bases between. CDR3 in DNA: TGTGCCAGCAGGCGTCCGGGACTGGGAGGAGAGACCCAGTACTTC. Protein product: CASRRPGLGGETQYF. The complete variable domain, with remaining parts taken from reference TRBV11-2 and TRBJ2-5, reads EAGVAQSPRYKIIEKRQSVAFWCNPISGHATLYWYQQILGQGPKLLIQFQNNGVVDDSQLPKDRFSAERLKGVDSTLKIQPAKLEDSAVYLCASRRPGLGGETQYFGPGTRLLVL.

This clone was detected a few times. This sequence joins TRBV19 and TRBJ2-2, with 8 bases identical to TRBD1. Germline V CDR1 and CDR2: LNHDA, SQIVND (reference sequence). CDR3 length equals 16 residues. With V trimmed by 2 bases and J by 1 base, 3 bases remained unmatched. This chain's CDR3 is CASSIIGTGNTGELFF. CDR3 in DNA: TGTGCCAGTAGTATAATCGGGACAGGGAACACCGGGGAGCTGTTTTTT.

This clone was observed a few times. The gene calls are TRBV18 and TRBJ2-3; the match to TRBD2 covers 7 bases. This CDR3 is 15 amino acids long. J was trimmed by 0 bases and V by 4 bases; bases with no gene match: 4. Germline loops: CDR1 KGHSH, CDR2 LQKENI. CDR3 amino acids: CASSRDYTSTDTQYF. The CDR3 nucleotides are TGTGCCAGCTCACGGGACTACACTAGCACAGATACGCAGTATTTT.

This clone has just a few counts. The chain couples TRBV5-4 to TRBJ2-3; 12 bases are a match to TRBD1. CDR3 length: 15 amino acids. Germline V gene sequence: CDR1 SGHNT, CDR2 YYREEE (reference sequence). The J segment lost 4 bases and the V segment lost 3 bases, leaving 3 bases of the junction unmatched. The CDR3 DNA sequence: TGTGCCAGCAGCTCCGGGACAGGGGGCCCAGATACGCAGTATTTT. Encoded protein: CASSSGTGGPDTQYF.

This clone was observed a single time. V usage is TRBV27 and J usage is TRBJ2-3; 11 bases fit TRBD2. Germline V CDR1 and CDR2: MNHEY, SMNVEV (reference sequence). The CDR3 runs 16 residues. After removal of 3 bases from V and 5 bases from J, the junction contained 7 bases not matched to a gene. CDR3 protein: CASSFRLAGGGDTQYF. The CDR3 DNA is TGTGCCAGCAGTTTTCGCCTAGCGGGAGGTGGAGATACGCAGTATTTT.

This clone showed up just a few times. The rearrangement links TRBV7-2 to TRBJ2-7; D is possibly TRBD2 (6 bases). Germline assignment: CDR1 SGHTA and CDR2 FQGNSA. The CDR3 extends over 12 amino acids. The V end was cut by 5 bases, the J end by 7 bases, with 12 bases between. For the CDR3, the DNA is TGTGCCAGCAGCCAATACGGGGGAGAGCAGTACTTC. It specifies CASSQYGGEQYF.

CDR3 nucleotides: TGTGCCAGCAGCTCCCATACGGGGACCTACGAGCAGTACTTC. Translation gives CASSSHTGTYEQYF. The V gene is TRBV7-2, the J gene TRBJ2-7; the D gene is possibly TRBD2 (5 bases). Trimming left V 4 bases short and J 2 bases short, with 12 bases between. The CDR3 consists of 14 residues. Germline loops: CDR1 SGHTA, CDR2 FQGNSA.

This chain links TRBV9 with TRBJ2-5; 8 nucleotides line up with TRBD2. Per the germline V gene, CDR1 is SGDLS and CDR2 is YYNGEE. J was trimmed by 5 bases and V by 2 bases; bases with no gene match: 5. The CDR3 has 14 residues. In DNA, the CDR3 is TGTGCCAGCAGCGTCGCGGGGGGCGGTGAGACCCAGTACTTC. Protein product: CASSVAGGGETQYF.

This sequence joins TRBV20-1 and TRBJ1-2, with a tentative D call TRBD1 (5 bases). Germline loops: CDR1 DFQATT, CDR2 SNEGSKA (reference sequence). The CDR3 totals 8 residues. CDR3 DNA sequence: TGCAGCGGGGGGGGCTACACCTTC. Encoded protein: CSGGGYTF.

This chain uses TRBV5-1 with TRBJ2-5, with 8 nucleotides matching TRBD2. The length of the CDR3 is 15 residues. The germline CDR1 and CDR2 sequences are SGHRS and YFSETQ. V trimming: 0 bases; J trimming: 4 bases; junction bases outside the gene matches: 5. CDR3 in DNA: TGCGCCAGCAGCTTGGGGACTAGCAGCGGAGAGACCCAGTACTTC. Its protein is CASSLGTSSGETQYF.

A few counts support this clone. The V gene is TRBV5-4, the J gene TRBJ2-2, with D possibly TRBD1 on 6 matching bases. Trimming took 2 bases from V and 5 from J, leaving 13 bases between them. Germline assignment: CDR1 SGHNT and CDR2 YYREEE (reference sequence). This CDR3 comprises 15 residues. CDR3 sequence: CASSFRGGPTGELFF. The DNA for the CDR3 is TGTGCCAGCAGCTTCAGGGGCGGACCTACCGGGGAGCTGTTTTTT.

The chain couples TRBV5-6 to TRBJ1-1; D unclear. There are 14 residues in the CDR3. Germline V lookup: CDR1 SGHDT, CDR2 YYEEEE. Trimming stripped 5 bases from V and 4 bases from J, with 15 bases between. CDR3 loop: CASRPPGFGTEAFF. CDR3 DNA sequence: TGTGCCAGCAGACCTCCAGGCTTCGGCACTGAAGCTTTCTTT. Based on the CDR3 plus reference TRBV5-6 and TRBJ1-1, the full variable domain is DAGVTQSPTHLIKTRGQQVTLRCSPKSGHDTVSWYQQALGQGPQFIFQYYEEEERQRGNFPDRFSGHQFPNYSSELNVNALLLGDSALYLCASRPPGFGTEAFFGQGTRLTVV.

This clone has just a few counts. The rearrangement links TRBV4-2 to TRBJ2-3; 8 positions match TRBD2. The CDR3 totals 17 residues. Germline assignment: CDR1 LGHNA and CDR2 YNFKEQ. The V and J ends lost 1 base and 4 bases, in that order; junction bases with no gene match: 10. CDR3 in amino acids: CASSQGPKRGIADTQYF. CDR3 nucleotides: TGTGCCAGCAGCCAAGGACCCAAGCGGGGGATCGCAGATACGCAGTATTTT.

This clone was seen more than once but under ten times. This CDR3 is CASSGHYGYTF. In DNA, the CDR3 is TGTGCCAGCAGTGGGCACTATGGCTACACCTTC. The chain links TRBV2 to TRBJ1-2; D ambiguous. Germline values: CDR1 SNHLY, CDR2 FYNNEI. CDR3 length: 11 residues. V was shortened by 4 bases and J by 3 bases, with 3 bases between the two germline ends.

The rearrangement uses TRBV7-2 and TRBJ1-1, with D possibly being TRBD1 (6 bases). The CDR3 spans 15 residues. Looked up from germline, CDR1 is SGHTA and CDR2 is FQGNSA. V was pared by 2 bases and J by 11 bases, with 21 bases between. CDR3 DNA sequence: TGTGCCAGCAGCTTATCGAGGCCAGAAAGGACAGAGGCTTTCTTT. It translates to CASSLSRPERTEAFF. The full variable domain, its missing parts supplied by reference TRBV7-2 and TRBJ1-1, is GAGVSQSPSNKVTEKGKDVELRCDPISGHTALYWYRQSLGQGLEFLIYFQGNSAPDKSGLPSDRFSAERTGGSVSTLTIQRTQQEDSAVYLCASSLSRPERTEAFFGQGTRLTVV.

V usage is TRBV4-1 and J usage is TRBJ2-6; D is ambiguous. From germline, CDR1 is MGHRA and CDR2 YSYEKL. Trimming pared 1 base from V and 1 base from J, leaving 5 bases between. This CDR3 has 15 amino acids. CDR3: CASSQAGSGANVLTF. In DNA form, the CDR3 reads TGCGCCAGCAGCCAAGCGGGTTCTGGGGCCAACGTCCTGACTTTC.

The sample holds a few counts of this clone. V usage is TRBV19 and J usage is TRBJ2-1; a weak D match, TRBD2 (5 bases). This CDR3 has 13 residues. From germline, CDR1 is LNHDA and CDR2 SQIVND (reference sequence). V lost 3 bases and J lost 2, with 5 bases in between. Here the CDR3 DNA reads TGTGCCAGTAGTATCGGGGCCTACAATGAGCAGTTCTTC. Translation gives CASSIGAYNEQFF.

A word on this clone: The sample holds other DNA sequences that translate to the same CDR3. The CDR3 spells CAWTGGGTEAFF. The CDR3 DNA follows: TGTGCCTGGACAGGAGGCGGCACTGAAGCTTTCTTT. The rearrangement uses TRBV30 and TRBJ1-1; no firm D call. Germline V gene lookup returns CDR1 GTSNPN and CDR2 SVGIG (reference sequence). Trimming stripped 4 bases from V and 4 bases from J, with 10 bases between. The CDR3 extends over 12 amino acids.

V gene TRBV19 combines with J gene TRBJ1-2; 8 bases map to TRBD1. The length of the CDR3 is 13 residues. Looked up from germline, CDR1 is LNHDA and CDR2 is SQIVND (reference sequence). V gave up 10 bases and J gave up 1 base; unmatched junction bases: 5. CDR3 loop: CATRQGINYGYTF. In nucleotides, the CDR3 is TGTGCCACCCGACAGGGGATTAACTATGGCTACACCTTC.

A few counts support this clone. The J gene is TRBJ2-5, the V gene TRBV4-1; no definite D call. Trimming took 3 bases from V and 3 from J, leaving 8 bases between them. Germline assignment: CDR1 MGHRA and CDR2 YSYEKL. This CDR3 is 13 amino acids long. In DNA, the CDR3 is TGCGCCAGCAGCCAGGCAAGAAAAGAGACCCAGTACTTC. This translates into CASSQARKETQYF.

The rearrangement uses TRBV20-1 and TRBJ1-2, with D unclear. There are 10 residues in the CDR3. V lost 6 bases and J 4 bases, leaving 6 bases between the germline ends. Germline CDR1 and CDR2: DFQATT and SNEGSKA (reference sequence). The CDR3 spells CSAAGYGYTF. CDR3 coding DNA: TGCAGTGCCGCGGGCTATGGCTACACCTTC.